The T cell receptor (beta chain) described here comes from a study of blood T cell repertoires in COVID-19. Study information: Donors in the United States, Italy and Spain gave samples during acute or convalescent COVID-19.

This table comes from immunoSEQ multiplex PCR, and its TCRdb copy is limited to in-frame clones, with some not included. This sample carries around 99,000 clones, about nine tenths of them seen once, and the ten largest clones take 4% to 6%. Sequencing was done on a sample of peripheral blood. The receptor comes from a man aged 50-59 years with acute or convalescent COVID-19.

The CDR3 nucleotides are TGTGCCAGCAGTCTTCAGGGGGCCAAAAACTATGGCTACACCTTC. Its protein product is CASSLQGAKNYGYTF. This chain connects TRBV7-9 to TRBJ1-2; 8 nucleotides align to TRBD1. CDR3 length equals 15 residues. V lost 6 bases to trimming and J lost 2 bases; unmatched junction nucleotides: 8. Germline V gene data show CDR1 as SEHNR and CDR2 as FQNEAQ (reference sequence).